The following is a TCR beta chain sequence with its context. The data derive from a study of T cells after posttransplantation cyclophosphamide. Measured with immunoSEQ multiplex PCR; TCRdb has only the in-frame clones, and not every one. The profile shows about 22,000 clones, 86% of them singletons. CDR1 is SGHKS, CDR2 YYEKEE, per germline (reference sequence). CDR3 length: 17 residues. V gave up 4 bases and J gave up 7 bases; unmatched junction bases: 15. Cyclophosphamide on days +3 and +4 followed busulfan-fludarabine conditioning and a marrow graft. The chain uses TRBV5-5 and TRBJ2-3; the match to TRBD2 covers 10 bases. The sample here was PBMCs, taken after allogeneic stem cell transplant with posttransplant cyclophosphamide. The source is a female patient between 30 and 45 years old who received an allogeneic stem cell transplant from an unrelated donor, was CMV-positive, and had no GVHD. The graft donor may have contributed some T cells. The CDR3 bases are TGTGCCAGCAGCCTGCTTGAGAGCGGGGGGGCAAAATATACGCAGTATTTT. Protein product: CASSLLESGGAKYTQYF.